This is a list of T cell receptor beta chains from one sample in a study of T cells in Graves' hyperthyroidism and ophthalmopathy. TCRdb re-called the multiplex PCR reads with MiXCR, one entry per CDR3 protein. The sample lists 550,000 to 800,000 distinct CDR3 sequences; around a sixth were seen once. Sequencing input: blood. All receptors derive from a man aged 45 to 65 with Graves' hyperthyroidism. CDR3s include the opening cysteine and the closing phenylalanine or tryptophan. The D gene is left open where the match is weak. The listing skips clone size in some rows; elsewhere it reads once, few, many or a size class.

CDR3 length,D gene,clone size,J gene,V gene,CDR3 protein,CDR3 DNA
13,.,.,TRBJ1-1,TRBV29-1,CSAPGRMNTEAFF,TGCAGCGCCCCTGGACGGATGAACACTGAAGCTTTCTTT
16,TRBD1,.,TRBJ1-5,TRBV19,CASSIVGTGGRQPQHF,TGTGCCAGTAGTATAGTTGGGACAGGAGGACGACAGCCCCAGCATTTT
15,TRBD2,many,TRBJ2-1,TRBV7-2,CASKFRRESYNEQFF,TGTGCCAGCAAGTTCCGGCGGGAGTCCTACAATGAGCAGTTCTTC
14,TRBD1,few,TRBJ1-5,TRBV28,CASRTGAFNQPQHF,TGTGCCAGCAGGACAGGGGCCTTTAATCAGCCCCAGCATTTT
14,.,few,TRBJ1-1,TRBV27,CASSLGVADTEAFF,TGTGCCAGCAGTTTAGGGGTGGCCGATACTGAAGCTTTCTTT
16,TRBD2,many,TRBJ2-5,TRBV12-3/TRBV12-4,CASTLPGLAVQETQYF,TGTGCCAGCACCCTGCCGGGACTAGCGGTCCAAGAGACCCAGTACTTC
14,TRBD2,.,TRBJ2-5,TRBV20-1,CSANGLASPETQYF,TGCAGTGCCAATGGACTAGCATCCCCAGAGACCCAGTACTTC
15,TRBD2,.,TRBJ2-7,TRBV11-2,CASSRNRDYHYEQYF,TGTGCCAGCAGCCGTAATCGGGACTACCACTACGAGCAGTACTTC
15,.,.,TRBJ2-2,TRBV5-1,CASSVGGVVTGELFF,TGCGCCAGCAGCGTCGGGGGCGTTGTCACCGGGGAGCTGTTTTTT
18,TRBD2,.,TRBJ2-5,TRBV7-2,CASSLDLAGGPSVETQYF,TGTGCCAGCAGCTTAGACTTAGCGGGAGGGCCGAGTGTAGAGACCCAGTACTTC
15,TRBD1,.,TRBJ2-1,TRBV11-2,CASSDGTGLYNEQFF,TGTGCCAGCAGCGACGGGACAGGGCTTTACAATGAGCAGTTCTTC
12,.,many,TRBJ2-2,TRBV19,CASSIPTGELFF,TGTGCCAGTAGTATTCCGACCGGGGAGCTGTTTTTT
16,TRBD1,.,TRBJ1-1,TRBV3-1,CASSQDKGAVFSEAFF,TGTGCCAGCAGCCAAGATAAGGGGGCCGTTTTCTCTGAAGCTTTCTTT
16,TRBD2,.,TRBJ2-1,TRBV5-4,CASSRNSGRSYNEQFF,TGTGCCAGCAGCCGAAATAGCGGGAGATCCTACAATGAGCAGTTCTTC
17,TRBD2,few,TRBJ2-2,TRBV4-3,CASSRVLAGVVTGELFF,TGCGCCAGCAGCCGCGTACTAGCGGGAGTCGTCACCGGGGAGCTGTTTTTT
12,.,.,TRBJ2-7,TRBV7-9,CASSRTASEQYF,TGTGCCAGCAGTAGGACAGCTTCCGAGCAGTACTTC
15,.,.,TRBJ2-2,TRBV9,CASSVVATLTRELFF,TGTGCCAGCAGCGTCGTGGCTACTCTAACCCGGGAGCTGTTTTTT
14,.,many,TRBJ2-7,TRBV6-1,CASSLGSRSYEQYF,TGTGCCAGCAGTCTGGGAAGCAGGTCCTACGAGCAGTACTTC
14,.,.,TRBJ1-6,TRBV6-4,CASSPDGSFSPLHF,TGTGCCAGCAGTCCGGACGGCTCTTTTTCACCCCTCCACTTT
17,TRBD2,.,TRBJ2-5,TRBV15,CATSRPYSGTTGETQYF,TGTGCCACCAGCAGACCATATTCCGGGACTACAGGAGAGACCCAGTACTTC
13,.,few,TRBJ1-1,TRBV28,CATLQGGNTEAFF,TGTGCCACCTTACAGGGTGGAAACACTGAAGCTTTCTTT
16,.,many,TRBJ1-1,TRBV19,CASSTFGQTSNTEAFF,TGTGCCAGTAGTACGTTCGGACAGACTTCGAACACTGAAGCTTTCTTT
15,.,many,TRBJ2-1,TRBV14,CASSQGRRIRDEQFF,TGTGCCAGCAGCCAAGGAAGACGGATCCGGGATGAGCAGTTCTTC
15,.,.,TRBJ2-5,TRBV29-1,CSVTRGRILQETQYF,TGCAGCGTGACCAGGGGAAGGATCCTCCAAGAGACCCAGTACTTC
14,.,many,TRBJ1-5,TRBV20-1,CSARYGQGYRPQHF,TGCAGTGCTAGATACGGCCAGGGGTATCGGCCCCAGCATTTT
16,.,few,TRBJ2-1,TRBV24-1,CATSDFELGGYNEQFF,TGTGCCACCAGTGATTTTGAGCTAGGGGGATACAATGAGCAGTTCTTC
15,.,many,TRBJ2-3,TRBV6-2/TRBV6-3,CASSYISTSTDTQYF,TGTGCCAGCAGTTACATCAGCACCAGCACAGATACGCAGTATTTT
13,TRBD1,.,TRBJ1-2,TRBV28,CASRLTGDYGYTF,TGTGCCAGCAGGCTGACAGGGGACTATGGCTACACCTTC
17,TRBD2,many,TRBJ2-5,TRBV6-1,CASGSGTSGRARETQYF,TGTGCCAGCGGATCCGGGACTAGCGGGAGGGCGAGGGAGACCCAGTACTTC
13,.,many,TRBJ2-7,TRBV14,CASSQQAAYEQYF,TGTGCCAGCAGCCAACAAGCGGCCTACGAGCAGTACTTC
12,TRBD1,few,TRBJ2-7,TRBV30,CAYDRDTYEQYF,TGTGCCTACGACAGGGACACCTACGAGCAGTACTTC
12,.,.,TRBJ1-2,TRBV28,CASSPGGRGYTF,TGTGCCAGCAGCCCAGGAGGTCGGGGCTACACCTTC
15,TRBD1,.,TRBJ1-2,TRBV19,CASSLGTGPNYGYTF,TGTGCCAGTAGCCTAGGGACAGGGCCAAACTATGGCTACACCTTC
16,.,many,TRBJ1-2,TRBV2,CASSFQTGRSYYGYTF,TGTGCCAGCAGTTTTCAAACAGGGAGGAGTTACTATGGCTACACCTTC
16,.,few,TRBJ2-7,TRBV7-6,CASSFTLKELRDEQYF,TGTGCCAGCAGCTTTACCCTTAAGGAGCTTCGGGACGAGCAGTACTTC
13,.,.,TRBJ1-2,TRBV2,CASSEAMHDGYTF,TGTGCCAGCAGTGAAGCTATGCACGATGGCTACACCTTC
13,TRBD1,few,TRBJ2-7,TRBV10-3,CAISRDREGEQYF,TGTGCCATCAGTAGGGACAGGGAAGGCGAGCAGTATTTC
15,.,many,TRBJ2-7,TRBV5-6,CASSLVRGTYIEQYF,TGTGCCAGCAGCTTGGTCCGAGGTACGTATATCGAGCAGTACTTC
17,TRBD2,.,TRBJ2-7,TRBV7-6,CASSLDSSGRASTEQYF,TGTGCCAGCAGCTTAGACTCTAGCGGGAGGGCCTCGACCGAGCAGTACTTC
13,TRBD1,many,TRBJ2-7,TRBV27,CASSGTGVNEQYF,TGTGCCAGTTCCGGGACAGGGGTCAACGAGCAGTACTTC
17,.,many,TRBJ2-5,TRBV27,CASSLSGQSRGQETQYF,TGTGCCAGCAGTTTATCAGGGCAGTCAAGGGGACAAGAGACCCAGTACTTC
15,TRBD2,many,TRBJ2-3,TRBV2,CASKLTSGKTDTQYF,TGTGCCAGCAAGTTGACTAGCGGGAAGACAGATACGCAGTATTTT
18,TRBD2,many,TRBJ2-1,TRBV9,CASSVANPGLAVYNEQFF,TGTGCCAGCAGCGTAGCCAACCCGGGACTAGCGGTTTACAATGAGCAGTTCTTC
14,TRBD1,.,TRBJ1-5,TRBV12-3/TRBV12-4,CASRPTGGHQPQHF,TGTGCCAGCAGACCGACAGGGGGCCATCAGCCCCAGCATTTT
13,.,few,TRBJ2-7,TRBV5-1,CASLSEGSYEQCF,TGCGCCAGCCTCTCCGAGGGTTCCTACGAGCAGTGCTTC
14,.,many,TRBJ2-7,TRBV27,CASSPETTSGEQYF,TGTGCCAGCAGTCCGGAGACGACCTCGGGCGAGCAGTACTTC
19,TRBD2,many,TRBJ2-7,TRBV11-2,CASSRSNRLAGSYFYEQYF,TGTGCCAGCAGCCGATCAAATCGGCTAGCGGGTTCTTATTTCTACGAGCAGTACTTC
13,.,few,TRBJ2-7,TRBV5-1,CASSLAPDYEQYF,TGCGCCAGCAGCTTGGCCCCAGACTACGAGCAGTACTTC
13,.,once,TRBJ2-1,TRBV7-9,CAWTPYGDNEQFF,TGTGCCTGGACCCCGTATGGGGACAATGAGCAGTTCTTC
13,.,.,TRBJ2-1,TRBV7-9,CASSPPNPFEQFF,TGTGCCAGCAGCCCCCCGAATCCGTTTGAGCAGTTCTTC
17,TRBD1,few,TRBJ2-1,TRBV20-1,CSATTYMRDSDYNEQFF,TGCAGTGCCACGACGTACATGAGGGACAGTGATTACAATGAGCAGTTCTTC
16,.,many,TRBJ2-4,TRBV28,CASSSLTALAKNIQYF,TGTGCCAGCAGTTCTCTAACAGCGCTAGCCAAAAACATTCAGTACTTC
13,.,many,TRBJ1-1,TRBV12-3/TRBV12-4,CASSLQGRTEAFF,TGTGCCAGCAGTTTACAGGGGAGGACTGAAGCTTTCTTT
16,TRBD2,few,TRBJ2-1,TRBV28,CASTPPGGRGYNEQFF,TGTGCCAGCACCCCCCCCGGCGGGAGGGGCTACAATGAGCAGTTCTTC
14,TRBD1,few,TRBJ1-6,TRBV12-3/TRBV12-4,CASSGQGWHSPLHF,TGTGCCAGCAGCGGACAGGGGTGGCATTCACCCCTCCACTTT